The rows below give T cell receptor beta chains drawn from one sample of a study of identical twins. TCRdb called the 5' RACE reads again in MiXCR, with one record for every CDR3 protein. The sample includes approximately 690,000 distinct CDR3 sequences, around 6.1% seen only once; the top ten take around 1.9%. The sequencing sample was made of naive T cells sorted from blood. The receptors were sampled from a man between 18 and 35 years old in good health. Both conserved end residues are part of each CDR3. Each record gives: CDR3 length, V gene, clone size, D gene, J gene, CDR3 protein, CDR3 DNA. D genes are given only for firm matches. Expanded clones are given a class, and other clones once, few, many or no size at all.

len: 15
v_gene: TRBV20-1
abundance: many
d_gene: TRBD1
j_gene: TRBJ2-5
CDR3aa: CSARGQTGKQETQYF
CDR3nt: TGCAGTGCTAGAGGTCAGACAGGGAAACAAGAGACCCAGTACTTC

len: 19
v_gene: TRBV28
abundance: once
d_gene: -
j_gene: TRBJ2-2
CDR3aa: CASSLFPGGREVFPGELFF
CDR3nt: TGTGCCAGCAGTTTATTCCCTGGGGGCAGGGAAGTGTTTCCCGGGGAGCTGTTTTTT

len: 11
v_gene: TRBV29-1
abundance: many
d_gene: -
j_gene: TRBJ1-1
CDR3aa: CSVGKDTEAFF
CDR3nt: TGCAGCGTTGGGAAAGACACTGAAGCTTTCTTT

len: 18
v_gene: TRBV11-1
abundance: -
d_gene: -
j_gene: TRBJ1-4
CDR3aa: CASSSFRDPKDSNEKLFF
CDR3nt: TGTGCCAGCAGCTCTTTCCGGGACCCTAAGGATTCTAATGAAAAACTGTTTTTT

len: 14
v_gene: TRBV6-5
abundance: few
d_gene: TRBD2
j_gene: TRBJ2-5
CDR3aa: CASSYSTGGETQYF
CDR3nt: TGTGCCAGCAGTTACTCAACGGGAGGCGAGACCCAGTACTTC

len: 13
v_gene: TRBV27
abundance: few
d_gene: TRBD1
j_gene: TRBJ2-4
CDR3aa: CASSSTGGGIQYF
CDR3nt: TGTGCCAGCAGTTCGACAGGGGGGGGCATTCAGTACTTC

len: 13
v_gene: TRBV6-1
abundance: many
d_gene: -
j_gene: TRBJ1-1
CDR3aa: CASSEVVRPEAFF
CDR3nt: TGTGCCAGCAGTGAAGTTGTCCGCCCTGAAGCTTTCTTT

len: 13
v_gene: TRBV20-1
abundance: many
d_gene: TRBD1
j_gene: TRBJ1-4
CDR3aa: CSATGQGGEKLFF
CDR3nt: TGCAGTGCCACGGGACAGGGGGGTGAAAAACTGTTTTTT

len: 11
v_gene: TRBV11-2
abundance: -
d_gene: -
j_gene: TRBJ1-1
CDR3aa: CASSLEDEAFF
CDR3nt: TGTGCCAGCAGCTTAGAAGATGAAGCTTTCTTT

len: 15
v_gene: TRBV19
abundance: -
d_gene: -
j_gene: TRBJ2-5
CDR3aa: CASSIDTGWGETQYF
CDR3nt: TGTGCCAGTAGTATAGATACCGGGTGGGGAGAGACCCAGTACTTC

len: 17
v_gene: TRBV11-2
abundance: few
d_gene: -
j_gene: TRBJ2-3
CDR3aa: CASSSPLERPTTDTQYF
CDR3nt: TGTGCCAGCAGCTCCCCCCTCGAGCGGCCCACCACAGATACGCAGTATTTT

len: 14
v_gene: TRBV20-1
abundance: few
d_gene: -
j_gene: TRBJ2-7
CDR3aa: CSAPGFEGAYEQYF
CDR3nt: TGCAGTGCTCCAGGGTTTGAGGGGGCCTACGAGCAGTACTTC

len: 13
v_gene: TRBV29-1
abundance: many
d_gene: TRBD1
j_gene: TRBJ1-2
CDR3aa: CSAWTGTAPGYTF
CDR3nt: TGCAGCGCCTGGACAGGGACCGCACCTGGCTACACCTTC

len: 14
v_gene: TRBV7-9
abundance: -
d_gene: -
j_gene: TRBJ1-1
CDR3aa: CASSFGRVDTEAFF
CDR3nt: TGTGCCAGCAGCTTTGGCAGGGTGGACACTGAAGCTTTCTTT

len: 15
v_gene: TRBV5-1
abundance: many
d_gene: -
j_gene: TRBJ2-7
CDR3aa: CASSPPTGGGTEQYF
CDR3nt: TGCGCCAGCAGCCCACCCACCGGTGGAGGGACGGAGCAGTACTTC

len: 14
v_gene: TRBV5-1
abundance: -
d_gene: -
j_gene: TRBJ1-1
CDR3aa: CASSLTGQTYEAFF
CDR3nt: TGCGCCAGCAGCTTGACTGGACAGACTTATGAAGCTTTCTTT

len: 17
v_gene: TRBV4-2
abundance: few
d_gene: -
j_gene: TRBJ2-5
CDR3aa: CASRGQINRASEETQYF
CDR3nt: TGTGCCAGCCGGGGTCAAATTAACAGGGCCAGCGAAGAGACCCAGTACTTC

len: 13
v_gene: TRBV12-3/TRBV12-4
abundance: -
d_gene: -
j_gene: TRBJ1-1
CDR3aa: CASRLTGLGKAFF
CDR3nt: TGTGCCAGCAGACTAACAGGATTAGGAAAAGCTTTCTTT

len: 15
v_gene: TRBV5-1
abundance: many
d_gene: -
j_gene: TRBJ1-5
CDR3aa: CASSLAGMNNQPQHF
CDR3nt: TGCGCCAGCAGCTTGGCGGGGATGAACAATCAGCCCCAGCATTTT

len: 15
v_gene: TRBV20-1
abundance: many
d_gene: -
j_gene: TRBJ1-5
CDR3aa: CSASIGQSSGQPQHF
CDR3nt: TGCAGTGCTAGTATCGGACAGTCCTCGGGCCAGCCCCAGCATTTT

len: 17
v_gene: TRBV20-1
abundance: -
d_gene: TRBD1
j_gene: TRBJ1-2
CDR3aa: CSASVLIRQGARSGYTF
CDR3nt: TGCAGTGCTAGTGTTCTGATCCGACAGGGGGCTAGGAGTGGCTACACCTTC

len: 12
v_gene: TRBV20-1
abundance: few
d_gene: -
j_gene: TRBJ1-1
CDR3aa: CSAADTNTEAFF
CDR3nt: TGCAGTGCCGCGGACACGAACACTGAAGCTTTCTTT

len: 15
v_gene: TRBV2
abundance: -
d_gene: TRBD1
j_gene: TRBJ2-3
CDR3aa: CASSEDTGAPDTQYF
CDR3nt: TGTGCCAGCAGCGAGGACACAGGGGCCCCAGATACGCAGTATTTT

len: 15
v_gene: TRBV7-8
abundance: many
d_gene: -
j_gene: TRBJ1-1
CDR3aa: CASSGDRIENTEAFF
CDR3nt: TGTGCCAGCAGCGGCGACAGGATAGAGAACACTGAAGCTTTCTTT

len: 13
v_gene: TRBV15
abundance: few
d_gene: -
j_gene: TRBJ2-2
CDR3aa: CATSRGTAGELFF
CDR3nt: TGTGCCACCAGCAGGGGCACGGCCGGGGAGCTGTTTTTT

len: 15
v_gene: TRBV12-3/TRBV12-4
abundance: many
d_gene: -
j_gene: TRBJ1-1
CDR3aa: CASSFSGGRGTEAFF
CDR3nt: TGTGCCAGCAGTTTTAGTGGGGGGAGAGGGACTGAAGCTTTCTTT

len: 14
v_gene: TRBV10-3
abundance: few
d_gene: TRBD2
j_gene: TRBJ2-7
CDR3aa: CATTQRESRYEQYF
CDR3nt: TGTGCCACTACCCAGCGGGAGAGCCGCTACGAGCAGTACTTC

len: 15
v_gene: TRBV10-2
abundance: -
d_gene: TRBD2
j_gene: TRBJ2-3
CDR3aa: CASSSAREGVDTQYF
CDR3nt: TGCGCCAGCAGTTCCGCAAGGGAGGGCGTAGATACGCAGTATTTT

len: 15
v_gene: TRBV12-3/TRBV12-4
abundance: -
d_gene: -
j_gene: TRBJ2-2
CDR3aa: CASSFKGFGAGELFF
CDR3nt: -

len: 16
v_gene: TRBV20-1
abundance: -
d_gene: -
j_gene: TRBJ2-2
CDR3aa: CSARVPGRAGTGELFF
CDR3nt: TGCAGTGCTAGAGTTCCGGGCAGGGCCGGCACCGGGGAGCTGTTTTTT

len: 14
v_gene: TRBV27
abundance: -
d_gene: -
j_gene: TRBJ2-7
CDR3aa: CASSSYQSSYEQYF
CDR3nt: TGTGCCAGCAGTTCATACCAGAGCTCCTACGAGCAGTACTTC

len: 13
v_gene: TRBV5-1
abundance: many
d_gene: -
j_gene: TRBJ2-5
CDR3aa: CASSFERSETQYF
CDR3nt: TGCGCCAGCAGCTTTGAGCGTTCAGAGACCCAGTACTTC

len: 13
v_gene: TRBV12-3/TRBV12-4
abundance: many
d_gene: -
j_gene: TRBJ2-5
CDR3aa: CASSYQGQETQYF
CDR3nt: TGTGCCAGCAGTTACCAGGGCCAAGAGACCCAGTACTTC

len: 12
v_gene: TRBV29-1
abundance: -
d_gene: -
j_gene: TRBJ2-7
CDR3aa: CSARLGDHEQYF
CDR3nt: TGCAGCGCCCGTCTAGGGGACCACGAGCAGTACTTC

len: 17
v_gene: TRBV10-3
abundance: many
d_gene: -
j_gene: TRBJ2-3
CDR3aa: CAISESRGGVKKDTQYF
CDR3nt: TGTGCCATCAGTGAGTCTCGAGGGGGAGTAAAGAAAGATACGCAGTATTTT

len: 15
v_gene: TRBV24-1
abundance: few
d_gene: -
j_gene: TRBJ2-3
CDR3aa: CATSDPGPSTDTQYF
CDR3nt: TGTGCCACCAGTGACCCGGGACCTAGCACAGATACGCAGTATTTT

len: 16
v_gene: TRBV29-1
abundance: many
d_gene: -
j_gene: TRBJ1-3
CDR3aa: CSVAGTSGDSGNTIYF
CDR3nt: TGCAGCGTCGCGGGGACCTCGGGTGATTCTGGAAACACCATATATTTT

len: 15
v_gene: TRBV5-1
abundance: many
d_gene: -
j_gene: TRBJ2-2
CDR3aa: CASSLGQTNTGELFF
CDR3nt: TGCGCCAGCAGCTTGGGACAGACGAACACCGGGGAGCTGTTTTTT

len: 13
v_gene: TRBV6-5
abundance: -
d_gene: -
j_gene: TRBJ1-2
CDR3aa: CASSLAGYYGYTF
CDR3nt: TGTGCCAGCAGTTTGGCCGGATACTATGGCTACACCTTC

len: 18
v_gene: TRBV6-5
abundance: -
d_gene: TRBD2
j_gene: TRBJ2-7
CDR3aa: CASSYSTDPGTMSGEQYF
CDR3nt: TGTGCCAGCAGTTACTCTACGGACCCAGGGACTATGTCTGGGGAGCAGTACTTC

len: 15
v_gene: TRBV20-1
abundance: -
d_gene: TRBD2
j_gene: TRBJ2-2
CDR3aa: CSANSGRSGTGELFF
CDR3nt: TGCAGTGCCAATAGCGGGAGAAGTGGCACCGGGGAGCTGTTTTTT

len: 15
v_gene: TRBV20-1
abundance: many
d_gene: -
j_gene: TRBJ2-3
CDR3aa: CSAIGTAGSTDTQYF
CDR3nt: TGCAGTGCCATCGGGACCGCAGGGTCCACAGATACGCAGTATTTT

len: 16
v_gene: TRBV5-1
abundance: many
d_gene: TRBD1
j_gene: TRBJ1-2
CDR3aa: CASSAGGQRADYGYTF
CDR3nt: TGCGCCAGCAGCGCTGGGGGACAGAGGGCCGACTATGGCTACACCTTC